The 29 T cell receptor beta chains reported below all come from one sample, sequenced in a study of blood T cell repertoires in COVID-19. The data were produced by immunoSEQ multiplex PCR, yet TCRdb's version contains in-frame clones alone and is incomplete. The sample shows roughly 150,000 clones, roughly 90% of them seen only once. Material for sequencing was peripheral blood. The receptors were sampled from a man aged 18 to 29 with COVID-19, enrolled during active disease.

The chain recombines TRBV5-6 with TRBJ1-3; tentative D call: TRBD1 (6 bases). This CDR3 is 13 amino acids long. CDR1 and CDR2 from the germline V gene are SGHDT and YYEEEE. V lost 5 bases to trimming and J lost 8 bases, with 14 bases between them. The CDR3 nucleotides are TGTGCCAGCAGTTGGCAGGGGATGGACACCATATATTTT. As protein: CASSWQGMDTIYF.

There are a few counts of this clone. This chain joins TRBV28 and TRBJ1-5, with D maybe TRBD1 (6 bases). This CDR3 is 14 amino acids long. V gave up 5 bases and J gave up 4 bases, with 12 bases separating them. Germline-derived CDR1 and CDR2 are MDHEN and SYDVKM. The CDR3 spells CASSPPGDNQPQHF. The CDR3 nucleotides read TGTGCCAGCAGTCCACCAGGGGATAATCAGCCCCAGCATTTT. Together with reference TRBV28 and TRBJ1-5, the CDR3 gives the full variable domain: DVKVTQSSRYLVKRTGEKVFLECVQDMDHENMFWYRQDPGLGLRLIYFSYDVKMKEKGDIPEGYSVSREKKERFSLILESASTNQTSMYLCASSPPGDNQPQHFGDGTRLSIL.

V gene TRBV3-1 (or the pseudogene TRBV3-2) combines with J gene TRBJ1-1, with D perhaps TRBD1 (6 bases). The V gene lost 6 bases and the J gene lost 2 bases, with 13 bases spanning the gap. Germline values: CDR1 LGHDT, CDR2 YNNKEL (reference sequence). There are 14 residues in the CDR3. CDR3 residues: CASSPNRENTEAFF. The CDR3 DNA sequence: TGTGCCAGCAGTCCAAACAGGGAAAACACTGAAGCTTTCTTT.

CDR3 bases: TGTGCCACCAGTGACGGGACTAGCGGGAGGGCCTACAATGAGCAGTTCTTC. Translating gives CATSDGTSGRAYNEQFF. The V and J genes are TRBV24-1 and TRBJ2-1; the match to TRBD2 covers 16 bases. Trimming took 4 bases from V and 2 from J; bases not matched to a gene: 1. The germline V gene has CDR1 KGHDR and CDR2 SFDVKD. The CDR3 is made up of 17 amino acids.

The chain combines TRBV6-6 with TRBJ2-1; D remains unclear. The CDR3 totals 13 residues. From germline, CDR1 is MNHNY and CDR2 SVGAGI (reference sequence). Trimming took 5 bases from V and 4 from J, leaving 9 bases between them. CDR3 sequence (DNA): TGTGCCAGCAGTGGCAACCAGTACAATGAGCAGTTCTTC. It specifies CASSGNQYNEQFF.

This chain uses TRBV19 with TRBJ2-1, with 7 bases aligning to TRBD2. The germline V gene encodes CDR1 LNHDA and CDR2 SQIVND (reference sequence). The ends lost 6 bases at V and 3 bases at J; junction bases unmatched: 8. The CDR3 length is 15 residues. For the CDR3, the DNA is TGTGCCAGTAGCTTGGCCGGGGACTACTACAATGAGCAGTTCTTC. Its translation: CASSLAGDYYNEQFF. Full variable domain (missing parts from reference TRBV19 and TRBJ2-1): DGGITQSPKYLFRKEGQNVTLSCEQNLNHDAMYWYRQDPGQGLRLIYYSQIVNDFQKGDIAEGYSVSREKKESFPLTVTSAQKNPTAFYLCASSLAGDYYNEQFFGPGTRLTVL.

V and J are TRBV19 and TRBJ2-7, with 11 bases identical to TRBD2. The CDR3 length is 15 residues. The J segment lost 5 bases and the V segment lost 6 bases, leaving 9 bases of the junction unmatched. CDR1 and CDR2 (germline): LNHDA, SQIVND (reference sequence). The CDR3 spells CASSLLAGEFDEQYF. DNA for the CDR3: TGTGCCAGTAGCTTACTAGCGGGAGAGTTCGACGAGCAGTACTTC.

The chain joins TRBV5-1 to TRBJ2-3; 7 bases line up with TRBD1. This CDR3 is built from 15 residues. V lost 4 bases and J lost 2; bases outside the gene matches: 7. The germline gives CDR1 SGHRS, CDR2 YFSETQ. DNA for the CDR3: TGCGCCAGCAGCCACCCCAAGGGGGCCACAGATACGCAGTATTTT. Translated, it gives CASSHPKGATDTQYF.

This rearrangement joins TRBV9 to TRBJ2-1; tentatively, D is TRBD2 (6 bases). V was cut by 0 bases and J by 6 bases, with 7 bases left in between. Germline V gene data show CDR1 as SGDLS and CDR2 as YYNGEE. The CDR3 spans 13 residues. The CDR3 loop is CASSVGGGNEQFF. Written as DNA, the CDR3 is TGTGCCAGCAGCGTAGGGGGAGGCAATGAGCAGTTCTTC. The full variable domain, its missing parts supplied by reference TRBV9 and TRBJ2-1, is DSGVTQTPKHLITATGQRVTLRCSPRSGDLSVYWYQQSLDQGLQFLIQYYNGEERAKGNILERFSAQQFPDLHSELNLSSLELGDSALYFCASSVGGGNEQFFGPGTRLTVL.

DNA for the CDR3: TGTGCCAGCAGTCGGTGGACAGCGAGCTCCTACGAGCAGTACTTC. Its translation: CASSRWTASSYEQYF. V and J are TRBV28 and TRBJ2-7; tentative D call: TRBD1 (6 bases). Germline V gene data show CDR1 as MDHEN and CDR2 as SYDVKM. V dropped 5 bases and J dropped 0 bases, with 14 bases sitting between them. This CDR3 has 15 amino acids.

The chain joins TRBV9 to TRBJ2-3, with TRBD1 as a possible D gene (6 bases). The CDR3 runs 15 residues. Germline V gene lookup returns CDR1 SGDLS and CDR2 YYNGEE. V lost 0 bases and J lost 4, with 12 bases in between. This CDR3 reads CASSVGGTTADTQYF. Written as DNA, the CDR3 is TGTGCCAGCAGCGTAGGTGGGACAACCGCAGATACGCAGTATTTT.

CDR3 in amino acids: CASSSDMPYGYTF. The CDR3 nucleotides read TGTGCCAGCAGCTCGGACATGCCCTATGGCTACACCTTC. J is TRBJ1-2 and V is TRBV7-9, with TRBD1 as a possible D gene (5 bases). The V gene's germline CDR1 is SEHNR and CDR2 FQNEAQ (reference sequence). The V gene lost 4 bases and the J gene lost 4 bases, with 10 bases spanning the gap. This CDR3 contains 13 residues.

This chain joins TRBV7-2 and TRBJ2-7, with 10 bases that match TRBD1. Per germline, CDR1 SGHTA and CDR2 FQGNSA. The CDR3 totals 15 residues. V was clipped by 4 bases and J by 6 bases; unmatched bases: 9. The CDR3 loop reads CASSSVGQGRSEQYF. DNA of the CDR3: TGTGCCAGCAGCTCCGTGGGACAGGGGAGGAGCGAGCAGTACTTC.

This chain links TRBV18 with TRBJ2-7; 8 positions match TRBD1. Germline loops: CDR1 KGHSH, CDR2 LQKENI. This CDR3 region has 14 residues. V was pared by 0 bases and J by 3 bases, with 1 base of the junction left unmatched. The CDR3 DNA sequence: TGTGCCAGCTCACCACCGGACAGGGTCTACGAGCAGTACTTC. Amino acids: CASSPPDRVYEQYF.

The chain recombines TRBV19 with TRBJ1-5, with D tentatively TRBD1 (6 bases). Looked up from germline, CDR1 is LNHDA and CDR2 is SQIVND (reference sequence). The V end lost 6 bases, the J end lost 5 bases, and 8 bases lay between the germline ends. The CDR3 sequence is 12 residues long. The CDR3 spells CASSPGDQPQHF. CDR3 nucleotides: TGTGCCAGTAGCCCAGGGGATCAGCCCCAGCATTTT.

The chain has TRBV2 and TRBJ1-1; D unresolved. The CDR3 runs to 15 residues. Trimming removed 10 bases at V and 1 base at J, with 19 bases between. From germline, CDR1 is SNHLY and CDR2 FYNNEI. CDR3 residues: CATQSDSATNTEAFF. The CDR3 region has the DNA TGTGCCACCCAATCGGATAGCGCCACGAACACTGAAGCTTTCTTT.

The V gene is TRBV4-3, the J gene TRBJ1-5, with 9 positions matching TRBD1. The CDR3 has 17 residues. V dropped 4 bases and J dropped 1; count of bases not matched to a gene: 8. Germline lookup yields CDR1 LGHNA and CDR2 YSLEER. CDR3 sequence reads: CASSRDRGEESNQPQHF. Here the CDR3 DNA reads TGCGCCAGCAGCCGTGACAGGGGGGAGGAAAGCAATCAGCCCCAGCATTTT.

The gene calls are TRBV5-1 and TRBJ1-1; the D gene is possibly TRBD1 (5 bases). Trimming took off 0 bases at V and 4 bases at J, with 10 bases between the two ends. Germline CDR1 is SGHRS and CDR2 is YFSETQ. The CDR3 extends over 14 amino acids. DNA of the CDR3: TGCGCCAGCAGCTTGGGTTCGGGGGGCACTGAAGCTTTCTTT. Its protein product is CASSLGSGGTEAFF.

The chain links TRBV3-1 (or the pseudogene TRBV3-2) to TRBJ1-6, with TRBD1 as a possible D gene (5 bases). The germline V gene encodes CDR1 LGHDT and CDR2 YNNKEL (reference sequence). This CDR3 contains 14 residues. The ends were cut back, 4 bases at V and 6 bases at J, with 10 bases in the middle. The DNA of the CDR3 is TGTGCCAGCAGCCCCGACAGAGCTAATTCACCCCTCCACTTT. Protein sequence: CASSPDRANSPLHF.

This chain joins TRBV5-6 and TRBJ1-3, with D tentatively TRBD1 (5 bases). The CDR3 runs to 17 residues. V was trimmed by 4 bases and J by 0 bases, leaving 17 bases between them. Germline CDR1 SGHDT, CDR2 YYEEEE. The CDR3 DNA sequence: TGTGCCAGCAGCCCCCCCCCACGGGGGTTCTCTGGAAACACCATATATTTT. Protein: CASSPPPRGFSGNTIYF.

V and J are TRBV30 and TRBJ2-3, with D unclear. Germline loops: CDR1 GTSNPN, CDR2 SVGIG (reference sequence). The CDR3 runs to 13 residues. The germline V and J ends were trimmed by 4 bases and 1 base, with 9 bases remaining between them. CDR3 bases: TGTGCCTGGAATCTTCTTGGCACAGATACGCAGTATTTT. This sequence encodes CAWNLLGTDTQYF.

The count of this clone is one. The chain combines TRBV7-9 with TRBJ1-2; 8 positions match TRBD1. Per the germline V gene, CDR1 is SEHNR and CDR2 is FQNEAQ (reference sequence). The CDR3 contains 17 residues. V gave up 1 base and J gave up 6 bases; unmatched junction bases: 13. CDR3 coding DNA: TGTGCCAGCAGCTTAGTGGGGTCGGACAGGGTGTCGAATGGCTACACCTTC. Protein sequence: CASSLVGSDRVSNGYTF. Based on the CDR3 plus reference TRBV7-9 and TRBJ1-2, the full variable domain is DTGVSQNPRHKITKRGQNVTFRCDPISEHNRLYWYRQTLGQGPEFLTYFQNEAQLEKSRLLSDRFSAERPKGSFSTLEIQRTEQGDSAMYLCASSLVGSDRVSNGYTFGSGTRLTVV.

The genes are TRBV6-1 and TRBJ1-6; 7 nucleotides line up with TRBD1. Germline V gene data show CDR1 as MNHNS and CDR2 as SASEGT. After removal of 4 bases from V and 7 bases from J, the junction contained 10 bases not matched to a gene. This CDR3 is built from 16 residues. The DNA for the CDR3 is TGTGCCAGCAGTGCCACTCTGACAGGGATCAATTCACCCCTCCACTTT. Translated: CASSATLTGINSPLHF.

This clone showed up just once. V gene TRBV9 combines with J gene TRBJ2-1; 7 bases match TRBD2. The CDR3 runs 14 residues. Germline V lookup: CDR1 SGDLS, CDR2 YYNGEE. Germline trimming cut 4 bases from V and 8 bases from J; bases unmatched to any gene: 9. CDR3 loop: CASSTAGWGYEQFF. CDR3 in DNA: TGTGCCAGCAGCACAGCGGGATGGGGCTATGAGCAGTTCTTC.

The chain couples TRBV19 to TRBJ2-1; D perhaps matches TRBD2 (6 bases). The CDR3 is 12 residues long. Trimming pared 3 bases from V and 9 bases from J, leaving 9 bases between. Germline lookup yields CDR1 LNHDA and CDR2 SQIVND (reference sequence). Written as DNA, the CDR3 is TGTGCCAGTAGTATCGGAGGGGCTGAGCAGTTCTTC. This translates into CASSIGGAEQFF.

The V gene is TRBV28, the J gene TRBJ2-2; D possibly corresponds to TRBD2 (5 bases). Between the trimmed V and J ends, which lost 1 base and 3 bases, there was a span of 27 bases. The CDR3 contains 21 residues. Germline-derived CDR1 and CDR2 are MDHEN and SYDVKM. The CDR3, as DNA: TGTGCCAGCAGTTTATCCGGGCCCATAAAGGACTCTATACCGGACACCGGGGAGCTGTTTTTT. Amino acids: CASSLSGPIKDSIPDTGELFF.

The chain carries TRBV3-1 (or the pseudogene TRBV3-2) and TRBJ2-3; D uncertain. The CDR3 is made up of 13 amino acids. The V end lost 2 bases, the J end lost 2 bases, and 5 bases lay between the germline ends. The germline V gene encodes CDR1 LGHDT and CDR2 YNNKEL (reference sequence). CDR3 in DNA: TGTGCCAGCAGCCAAATCGTCACAGATACGCAGTATTTT. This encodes CASSQIVTDTQYF.

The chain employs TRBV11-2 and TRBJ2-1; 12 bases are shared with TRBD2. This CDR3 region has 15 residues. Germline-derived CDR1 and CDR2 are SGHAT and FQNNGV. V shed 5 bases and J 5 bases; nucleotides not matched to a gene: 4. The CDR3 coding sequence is TGTGCCAGCAGCCCTAGCGGGAGGGCCCACAATGAGCAGTTCTTC. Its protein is CASSPSGRAHNEQFF.

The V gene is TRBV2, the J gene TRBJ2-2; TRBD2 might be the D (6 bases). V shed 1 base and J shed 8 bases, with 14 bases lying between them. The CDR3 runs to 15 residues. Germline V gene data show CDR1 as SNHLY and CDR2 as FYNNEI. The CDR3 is CASSEGLVIGGELFF. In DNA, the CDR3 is TGTGCCAGCAGTGAAGGACTAGTAATAGGAGGGGAGCTGTTTTTT.